Reported below is one T cell receptor (beta chain). Germline V gives CDR1 SGHDT, CDR2 YYEEEE. Trimming removed 0 bases from V and 2 bases from J; junction bases left unmatched: 2. The CDR3 has 15 residues. This sample was taken from a study of OX40 agonist ivuxolimab in advanced cancers. Profiled with immunoSEQ multiplex PCR; TCRdb holds only in-frame clones, not every one. The top ten hold 16% of the sample, which has around 25,000 clones, around 85% seen once. The source material was CD4+ or CD8+ T cells sorted from blood, sampled in a trial of the OX40 agonist ivuxolimab. The chain uses TRBV5-6 and TRBJ1-2; 9 positions agree with TRBD1. The receptor comes from an adult with an advanced solid tumor such as melanoma, head and neck, liver or kidney cancer. The CDR3 region has the DNA TGTGCCAGCAGCTTGGCCGGGACAGGGAACTATGGCTACACCTTC. Amino acid sequence: CASSLAGTGNYGYTF.